Sequencing of this TCR beta chain was carried out in a study of response to subunit inactivated influenza vaccine. Overall study findings and caveats: Seasonal influenza vaccination, on each occasion, was suggested by the authors to recruit few new T cells.

The ends were cut back, 4 bases at V and 2 bases at J, with 12 bases in the middle. The CDR3 totals 14 residues. Germline values: CDR1 SNHLY, CDR2 FYNNEI. This clonotype was counted between two and nine times. What it binds is not known. Using its own MiXCR run on the RT-PCR reads, TCRdb lists one record per CDR3 protein. The sample lists around 570,000 distinct CDR3 sequences; 6.5% to 8% were seen once. This TCR derives from a man aged 45-69 years who received an inactivated influenza vaccine. The sequences come from PBMCs from blood, collected about 23 months after vaccination. The chain has TRBV2 and TRBJ2-7, with D perhaps matching TRBD1 (6 bases). CDR3 DNA: TGTGCCAGCAGTGGACAGGACAATGCCTACGAGCAGTACTTC. Amino acids: CASSGQDNAYEQYF.